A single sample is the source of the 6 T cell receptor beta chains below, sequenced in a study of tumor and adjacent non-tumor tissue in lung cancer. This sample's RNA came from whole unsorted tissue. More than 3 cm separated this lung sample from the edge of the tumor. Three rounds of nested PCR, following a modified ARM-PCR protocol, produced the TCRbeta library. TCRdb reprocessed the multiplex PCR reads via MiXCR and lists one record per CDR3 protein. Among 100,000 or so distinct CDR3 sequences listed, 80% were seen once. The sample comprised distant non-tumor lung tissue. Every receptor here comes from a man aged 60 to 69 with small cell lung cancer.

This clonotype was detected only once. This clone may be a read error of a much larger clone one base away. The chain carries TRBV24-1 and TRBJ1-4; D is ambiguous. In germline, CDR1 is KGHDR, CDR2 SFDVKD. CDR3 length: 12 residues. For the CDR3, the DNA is TGTGTCACCAGTGATTACGACGGCAGACTGTTTTTT. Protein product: CVTSDYDGRLFF.

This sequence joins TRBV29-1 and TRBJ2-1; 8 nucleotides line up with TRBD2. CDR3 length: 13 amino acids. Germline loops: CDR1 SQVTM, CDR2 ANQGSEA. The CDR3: CSAPGLSGLDQFF. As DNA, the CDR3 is TGCAGTGCACCGGGACTATCGGGACTAGATCAGTTCTTC.

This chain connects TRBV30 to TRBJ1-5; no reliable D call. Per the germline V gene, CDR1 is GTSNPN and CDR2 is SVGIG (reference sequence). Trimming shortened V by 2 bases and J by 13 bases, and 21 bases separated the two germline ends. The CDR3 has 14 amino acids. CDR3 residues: CAWSPRRGNQLQHF. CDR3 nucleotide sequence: TGTGCCTGGAGTCCTCGCAGAGGGAATCAGCTTCAGCATTTT.

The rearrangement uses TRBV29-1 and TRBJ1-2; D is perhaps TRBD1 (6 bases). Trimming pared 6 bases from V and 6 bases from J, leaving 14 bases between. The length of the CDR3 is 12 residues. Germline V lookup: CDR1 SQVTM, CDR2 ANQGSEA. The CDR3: CSVAQGGHGYTF. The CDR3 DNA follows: TGCAGCGTCGCACAGGGCGGCCATGGCTACACCTTC.

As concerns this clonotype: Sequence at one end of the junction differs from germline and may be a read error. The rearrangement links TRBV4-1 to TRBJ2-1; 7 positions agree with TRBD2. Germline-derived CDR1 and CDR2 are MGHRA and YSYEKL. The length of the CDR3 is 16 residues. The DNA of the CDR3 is TGCGTCAGCAGCCAAGACGCGGGAGCATCCTACGATGAGCAGTTCTTC. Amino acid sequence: CVSSQDAGASYDEQFF.

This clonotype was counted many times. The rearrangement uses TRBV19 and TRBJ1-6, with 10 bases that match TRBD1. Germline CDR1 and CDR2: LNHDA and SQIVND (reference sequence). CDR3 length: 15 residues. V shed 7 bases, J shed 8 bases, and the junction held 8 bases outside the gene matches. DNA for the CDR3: TGTGCCAGTACCCGGGACAGGGGCATTTATTCACCCCTCCACTTT. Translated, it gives CASTRDRGIYSPLHF.